This T cell receptor (beta chain) was observed in a study of type 1 regulatory T cells (dated by TCRdb to about 2021). Looking at the study overall: An in vitro protocol by which a Tr1-enriched, alloantigen-specific CD4 T cell product named T-allo10 was generated was characterized in the study. T-allo10 was being evaluated clinically in patients with hematological malignancies who were receiving allogeneic hematopoietic stem cell transplantation.

The sample was run on an Illumina MiSeq. Clones were called with MiXCR by TCRdb after fastp trimmed the public reads at Q25, and only in-frame beta chains were retained. Each entry is one CDR3 protein sequence, shown with its most common DNA and genes. For this sample the table gives 60,000 to 80,000 distinct CDR3 sequences, of which 63% were detected only once. The ten top clones hold 7.6% of the sample. The cysteine opens and the phenylalanine closes a CDR3 of 15 amino acids. Only the CDR3 portion is preserved as DNA: 45 bases, with reading frame beginning at the first base. The germline V gene yields SGHTA for CDR1 and FQGNSA for CDR2. T-allo10 cells derived from donors were reported to be host alloantigen-specific and anergic, and to suppress in an alloantigen-specific manner. A remark on this clonotype: The antigen this receptor binds is unknown. It may be a read error: a sequence one base away is much more abundant.

The TCR originated in a human donor in good health. Sequencing used cultured T cells, either the whole culture or a sorted T cell fraction (not recorded which). Interpreted using the paper, the cell subset or site label stands for: Tr1-enriched cell product generated in vitro against host alloantigens. The chain links TRBV7-2 with TRBJ2-2, with the D gene possibly TRBD1 or TRBD2, each one fitting 6 bases. The sequenced DNA is TGTGCCAGCAGCCTTCAGGGGAGGAACACCGGGGGGCTGTTTTTT. It translates as CASSLQGRNTGGLFF.